The rows below give T cell receptor beta chains drawn from one sample of a study of T cells in Graves' hyperthyroidism and ophthalmopathy. TCRdb recomputed calls from the multiplex PCR reads with MiXCR, one row per CDR3 protein. The sample shows about 250,000 distinct CDR3 sequences, around 24% of them seen only once. The source material was blood. The receptors were gathered from a woman aged 40-49 years with Graves' ophthalmopathy. Both conserved end residues are part of each CDR3. Fields, in order: D gene, clone size, CDR3 length, V gene, J gene, CDR3 protein, CDR3 DNA. D genes are given only for firm matches. Clone size is stated in some rows and not others, as once, few, many or a class when expanded.

D: .; size: .; length: 16; V: TRBV6-1; J: TRBJ1-2; CDR3: CASRPTTAGKVYGYTF; DNA: TGTGCCAGCAGACCCACGACAGCGGGAAAGGTGTATGGCTACACCTTC
D: TRBD2; size: many; length: 15; V: TRBV29-1; J: TRBJ2-6; CDR3: CSVAGLSSGANVLTF; DNA: TGCAGCGTTGCGGGACTAAGCTCTGGGGCCAACGTCCTGACTTTC
D: TRBD2; size: many; length: 15; V: TRBV12-3/TRBV12-4; J: TRBJ2-5; CDR3: CASTDRGAGGETQYF; DNA: TGTGCCAGCACCGACAGGGGAGCGGGGGGGGAGACCCAGTACTTC
D: .; size: few; length: 15; V: TRBV5-1; J: TRBJ2-2; CDR3: CASRTGSLIGGELFF; DNA: TGCGCCAGCAGGACCGGGAGCCTTATAGGCGGGGAGCTGTTTTTT
D: TRBD1; size: many; length: 13; V: TRBV30; J: TRBJ1-2; CDR3: CAWKGQSNYGYTF; DNA: TGTGCCTGGAAGGGACAGAGCAACTATGGCTACACCTTC
D: .; size: many; length: 16; V: TRBV4-2; J: TRBJ1-6; CDR3: CASSQDPAESNSPLHF; DNA: TGTGCCAGCAGCCAAGATCCGGCAGAGAGCAATTCACCCCTCCACTTT
D: .; size: .; length: 15; V: TRBV28; J: TRBJ1-5; CDR3: CASSFPYRVNQPQHF; DNA: TGTGCCAGCAGTTTCCCATACAGGGTCAATCAGCCCCAGCATTTT
D: .; size: .; length: 18; V: TRBV15; J: TRBJ2-7; CDR3: CATSRDLVGTVVGNEQYF; DNA: TGTGCCACCAGCAGAGATTTGGTTGGGACGGTAGTAGGAAACGAGCAGTACTTC
D: TRBD1; size: .; length: 13; V: TRBV30; J: TRBJ2-5; CDR3: CAWSVDRGETQYF; DNA: TGTGCCTGGAGTGTAGACAGGGGGGAGACCCAGTACTTC
D: TRBD2; size: few; length: 14; V: TRBV6-5; J: TRBJ2-7; CDR3: CASSRGGTSYEQYF; DNA: TGTGCCAGCAGTCGGGGGGGGACCTCCTACGAGCAGTACTTC
D: TRBD2; size: .; length: 16; V: TRBV19; J: TRBJ2-2; CDR3: CASSPRASGYTGELFF; DNA: TGTGCCAGTAGTCCTCGGGCTAGCGGATACACCGGGGAGCTGTTTTTT
D: TRBD2; size: many; length: 17; V: TRBV20-1; J: TRBJ2-7; CDR3: CSARDDGAGRASDEQYF; DNA: TGCAGTGCTAGAGACGACGGCGCCGGGAGGGCCTCTGACGAGCAGTACTTC
D: TRBD1; size: many; length: 17; V: TRBV24-1; J: TRBJ1-5; CDR3: CATIHRDRGFRNQPQHF; DNA: TGTGCCACCATCCACCGGGACAGGGGGTTTCGCAATCAGCCCCAGCATTTT
D: .; size: .; length: 16; V: TRBV19; J: TRBJ1-2; CDR3: CASSSRLEMVRNGYTF; DNA: TGTGCCAGTAGTTCAAGGTTGGAGATGGTTCGGAATGGCTACACCTTC
D: .; size: .; length: 13; V: TRBV7-2; J: TRBJ2-7; CDR3: CASSLGWRGEQYF; DNA: TGTGCCAGCAGCTTAGGGTGGAGAGGCGAGCAGTACTTC
D: TRBD2; size: many; length: 16; V: TRBV6-1; J: TRBJ2-7; CDR3: CASSVQTSGGTYEQYF; DNA: TGTGCCAGCAGTGTACAAACTAGCGGGGGAACCTACGAGCAGTACTTC
D: .; size: many; length: 14; V: TRBV12-3/TRBV12-4; J: TRBJ1-1; CDR3: CASSLEHWNTEAFF; DNA: TGTGCCAGCAGTTTAGAACACTGGAACACTGAAGCTTTCTTT